This T cell receptor beta chain is from a study of HIV-infected patients and healthy controls. Study conclusions and caveats: Diversity differences between study cohorts were not due to their slight age and sex differences.

As concerns this clonotype: Its antigen is as yet unknown.

All unsorted peripheral T cells were captured because whole blood was used without fractionation. Reverse transcription used 500 to 550 ng RNA and constant-region primers for alpha and beta. Separate chain-specific third strand synthesis with multiplexing indices produced the alpha and beta libraries. One entry per CDR3 protein results from TCRdb running MiXCR on the 5' RACE reads. This table has approximately 22,000 distinct CDR3 sequences, 8% to 10% appearing once. This TCR was sampled from an adult in good health. Sequenced input: blood.

CDR3: CASSLPGGSEQFF. Here the CDR3 DNA reads TGTGCCAGCAGTCTGCCAGGGGGCAGTGAGCAGTTCTTC. The chain employs TRBV6-5 and TRBJ2-1, with 8 bases fitting TRBD1. This CDR3 comprises 13 residues. The J segment lost 9 bases and the V segment lost 5 bases, leaving 6 bases of the junction unmatched. The germline gives CDR1 MNHEY, CDR2 SVGAGI.